This entry is about one T cell receptor beta chain. Its antigen is undetermined. From germline, CDR1 is LGHNT and CDR2 FRNRAP. V dropped 0 bases and J dropped 6 bases, with 9 bases sitting between them. The CDR3 length is 14 residues. The sample originates from a study of T cell responses to AZD1222 COVID-19 vaccine. Study observations and caveats: Clonal diversity was possibly underestimated, and the donors were mostly white British, with more females. Of spike-specific TCRs, nearly half reportedly target regions left unmutated in variants. With two AZD1222 doses given, Spike-specific TCR breadth and depth both rose.

Using immunoSEQ multiplex PCR, the repertoire was profiled, and TCRdb retains in-frame clones only, with some absent. The table includes 180,000 or so clones, almost 90% detected once. The chain employs TRBV12-5 and TRBJ2-1, with D unclear. This sample comprised peripheral blood, obtained on day 0 of AZD1222 vaccination. The sequence was obtained from an adult in good health. The CDR3 here is CASGLVKQSNEQFF. In DNA form, the CDR3 reads TGTGCTAGTGGTTTGGTAAAACAATCCAATGAGCAGTTCTTC.